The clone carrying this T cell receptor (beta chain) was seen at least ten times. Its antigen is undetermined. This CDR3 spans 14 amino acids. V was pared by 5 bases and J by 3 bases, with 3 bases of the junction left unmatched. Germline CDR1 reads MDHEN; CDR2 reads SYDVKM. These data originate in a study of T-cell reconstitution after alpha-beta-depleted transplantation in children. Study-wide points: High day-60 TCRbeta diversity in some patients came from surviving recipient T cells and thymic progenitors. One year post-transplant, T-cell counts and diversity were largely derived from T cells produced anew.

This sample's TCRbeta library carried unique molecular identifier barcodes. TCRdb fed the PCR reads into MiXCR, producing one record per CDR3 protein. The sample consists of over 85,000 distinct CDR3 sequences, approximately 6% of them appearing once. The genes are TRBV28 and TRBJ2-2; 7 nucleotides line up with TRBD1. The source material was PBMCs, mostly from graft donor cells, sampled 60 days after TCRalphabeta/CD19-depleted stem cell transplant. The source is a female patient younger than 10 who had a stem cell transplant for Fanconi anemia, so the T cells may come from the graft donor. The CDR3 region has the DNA TGTGCCAGCAGTCTGACAGGGTACACCGGGGAGCTGTTTTTT. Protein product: CASSLTGYTGELFF.